This T cell receptor beta chain was observed in a study of cytomegalovirus exposure and HLA in healthy donors. Overall study results and limits: A list of roughly 160 TCR beta chains associated with cytomegalovirus was given.

Germline V gene data show CDR1 as MDHEN and CDR2 as SYDVKM. The CDR3 consists of 14 residues. Trimming at V came to 4 bases and at J to 1 base, leaving 3 bases not matched to a gene. Points on this clone: The antigen is not known.

The protocol was immunoSEQ multiplex PCR, while the TCRdb copy is restricted to in-frame clones and leaves out a portion. The table includes approximately 300,000 clones, approximately 86% detected once. The chain employs TRBV28 and TRBJ1-1, with 7 bases aligning to TRBD1. The sequence was obtained from a woman aged 30 to 39 in good health and CMV-seropositive. The source material was PBMCs. The CDR3 DNA sequence: TGTGCCAGCAGTTCCGGGACAGAGAACACTGAAGCTTTCTTT. Its translation is CASSSGTENTEAFF. The variable domain in full, with the rest retrieved from reference TRBV28 and TRBJ1-1, is DVKVTQSSRYLVKRTGEKVFLECVQDMDHENMFWYRQDPGLGLRLIYFSYDVKMKEKGDIPEGYSVSREKKERFSLILESASTNQTSMYLCASSSGTENTEAFFGQGTRLTVV.